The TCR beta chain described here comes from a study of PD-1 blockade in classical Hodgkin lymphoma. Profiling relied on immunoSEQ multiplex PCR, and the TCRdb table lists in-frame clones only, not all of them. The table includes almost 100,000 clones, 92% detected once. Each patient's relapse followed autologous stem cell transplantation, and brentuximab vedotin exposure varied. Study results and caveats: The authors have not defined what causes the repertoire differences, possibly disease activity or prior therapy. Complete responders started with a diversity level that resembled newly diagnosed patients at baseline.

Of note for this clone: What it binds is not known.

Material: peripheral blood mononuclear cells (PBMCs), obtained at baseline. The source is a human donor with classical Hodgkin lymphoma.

CDR3 protein: CASSADYFYEQYF. The CDR3 DNA reads as TGTGCCAGCAGCGCCGACTATTTCTACGAGCAGTACTTC. The chain joins TRBV5-4 to TRBJ2-7; possible D gene TRBD2, 5 bases. Looked up from germline, CDR1 is SGHNT and CDR2 is YYREEE (reference sequence). V was cut by 4 bases and J by 3 bases, with 11 bases left in between. The CDR3 runs 13 residues.